Sequencing of this T cell receptor beta chain was carried out in a study of blood T cell repertoires in COVID-19. Across the study: Whether acute or convalescent, the COVID-19 samples came from the United States, Italy and Spain. The cDNA or gDNA used as material had been derived from T cells, B-cell-depleted T cells, or PBMCs.

In the study's own analysis: Amplification from reference gene primers served as the basis for estimated nucleated cell counts. Sequencing used immunoSEQ multiplex PCR; TCRdb keeps in-frame clones, though not all of them. V and J calls and clone size follow that table, whereas D and trimming were derived from the DNA. The sample consists of 160,000 or so clones, about 90% of them appearing once. The CDR3 extends over 15 amino acids. V was shortened by 0 bases and J by 2 bases, with 8 bases between the two germline ends. Germline CDR1 is LGHNA and CDR2 is YSLEER. The specimen sequenced was peripheral blood. The receptor was isolated from a woman aged 65 to 85 with acute or convalescent COVID-19. The rearrangement links TRBV4-3 to TRBJ2-1; no clear D. The CDR3 loop reads CASSQEPRAYNEQFF. The CDR3 coding sequence is TGCGCCAGCAGCCAAGAACCCCGGGCCTACAATGAGCAGTTCTTC.